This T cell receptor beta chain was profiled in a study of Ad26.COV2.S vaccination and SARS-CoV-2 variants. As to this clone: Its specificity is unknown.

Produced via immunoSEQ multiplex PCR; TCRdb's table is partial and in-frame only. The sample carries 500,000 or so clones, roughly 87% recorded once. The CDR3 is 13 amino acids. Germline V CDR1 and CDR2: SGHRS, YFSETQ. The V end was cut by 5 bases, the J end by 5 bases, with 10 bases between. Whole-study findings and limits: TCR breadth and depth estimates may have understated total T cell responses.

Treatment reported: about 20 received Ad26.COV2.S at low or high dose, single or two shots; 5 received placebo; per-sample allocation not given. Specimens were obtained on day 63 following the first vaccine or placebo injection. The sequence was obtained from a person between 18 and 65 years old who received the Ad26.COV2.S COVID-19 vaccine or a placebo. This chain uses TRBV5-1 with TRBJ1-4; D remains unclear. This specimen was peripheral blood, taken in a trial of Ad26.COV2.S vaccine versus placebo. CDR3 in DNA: TGCGCCAGCAGGCTCAGTCTAAATGAAAAACTGTTTTTT. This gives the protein CASRLSLNEKLFF.